This T cell receptor beta chain appears in the sequencing data of a study of blood T cell repertoires in COVID-19. On the study more broadly: COVID-19 samples, acute and convalescent, were from the United States, Italy and Spain. From T cells, B-cell-depleted T cells, or PBMCs came the material, which was cDNA or gDNA.

A Seattle source enrolled patients during active infection and followed them longitudinally. Per the germline V gene, CDR1 is LGHNA and CDR2 is YNFKEQ. Trimming stripped 0 bases from V and 3 bases from J, with 8 bases between. CDR3 length: 14 residues. Method: immunoSEQ multiplex PCR; TCRdb's copy keeps in-frame clones and lacks some. The table lists a few hundred thousand clones, almost 90% of them singletons, with less than 3.5% in the top ten. In its sample, this clone was seen once. The TCR sequence derives from a woman in her twenties or thirties with COVID-19, enrolled during active disease. Sequencing was performed on peripheral blood. V and J are TRBV4-2 and TRBJ1-2; D is uncertain. CDR3 protein: CASSQDWADYGYTF. CDR3 DNA sequence: TGTGCCAGCAGCCAAGATTGGGCAGACTATGGCTACACCTTC.